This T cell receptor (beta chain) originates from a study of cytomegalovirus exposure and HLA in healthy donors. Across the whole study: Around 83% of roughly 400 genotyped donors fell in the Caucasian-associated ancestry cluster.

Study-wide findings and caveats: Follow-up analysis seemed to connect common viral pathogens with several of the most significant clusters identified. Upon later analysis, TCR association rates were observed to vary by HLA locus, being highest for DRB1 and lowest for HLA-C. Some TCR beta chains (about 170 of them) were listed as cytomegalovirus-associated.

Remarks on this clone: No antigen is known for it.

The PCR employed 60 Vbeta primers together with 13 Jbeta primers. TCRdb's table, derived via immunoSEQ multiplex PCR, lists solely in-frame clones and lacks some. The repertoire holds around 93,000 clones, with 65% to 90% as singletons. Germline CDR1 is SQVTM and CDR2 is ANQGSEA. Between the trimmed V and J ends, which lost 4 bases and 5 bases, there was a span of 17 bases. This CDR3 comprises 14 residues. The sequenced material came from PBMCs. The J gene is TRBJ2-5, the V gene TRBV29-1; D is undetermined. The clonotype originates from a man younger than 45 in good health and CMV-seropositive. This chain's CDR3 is CSVGANVISETQYF. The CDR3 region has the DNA TGCAGCGTTGGGGCCAACGTGATATCCGAGACCCAGTACTTC.